One sample yielded the 17 T cell receptor beta chains listed below, sequenced in a study of blood T cell repertoires in COVID-19. Assay: immunoSEQ multiplex PCR; the TCRdb copy retains only in-frame clones and omits some. The sample lists around 71,000 clones; roughly 83% were seen once. Sequences were obtained from peripheral blood. The source of these receptors is a man aged 25-45 years with COVID-19, enrolled during active disease.

CDR3 loop: CAWRRPDGYTF. CDR3 nucleotides: TGTGCCTGGAGGCGGCCCGATGGCTACACCTTC. This rearrangement joins TRBV30 to TRBJ1-2; D call uncertain. The CDR3 contains 11 residues. Trimming shortened V by 3 bases and J by 6 bases, and 8 bases separated the two germline ends. Germline assignment: CDR1 GTSNPN and CDR2 SVGIG (reference sequence).

The V gene is TRBV7-9, the J gene TRBJ1-1; no clear D. V was shortened by 5 bases and J by 3 bases, with 4 bases between the two germline ends. The CDR3 is made up of 11 amino acids. Germline lookup yields CDR1 SEHNR and CDR2 FQNEAQ (reference sequence). CDR3 amino acids: CASSLYTEAFF. The CDR3 nucleotides are TGTGCCAGCAGCCTATACACTGAAGCTTTCTTT.

The chain is built from TRBV6-5 and TRBJ1-1, with 8 nucleotides matching TRBD1. The length of the CDR3 is 13 residues. Germline loops: CDR1 MNHEY, CDR2 SVGAGI. With 6 bases clipped from V and 5 bases from J, the junction kept 5 bases outside the gene matches. The chain's CDR3 is CASSSTGGTEAFF. CDR3 coding DNA: TGTGCCAGCAGCTCTACAGGGGGGACTGAAGCTTTCTTT.

The chain employs TRBV7-2 and TRBJ2-7; 8 bases line up with TRBD1. This CDR3 has 14 residues. V dropped 4 bases and J dropped 4; count of bases not matched to a gene: 6. The V gene's germline CDR1 is SGHTA and CDR2 FQGNSA. The CDR3 loop is CASSSAGTGYEQYF. CDR3 in DNA: TGTGCCAGCAGCTCTGCCGGGACAGGATACGAGCAGTACTTC.

The chain has TRBV4-1 and TRBJ1-5; the D gene is possibly TRBD1 (6 bases). The CDR3 contains 16 residues. Germline V gene lookup returns CDR1 MGHRA and CDR2 YSYEKL. The germline V and J ends were trimmed by 2 bases and 3 bases, with 14 bases remaining between them. The CDR3 bases are TGCGCCAGCAGCCAACTCGCAGGACAGCTCAATCAGCCCCAGCATTTT. The encoded protein is CASSQLAGQLNQPQHF.

This chain joins TRBV13 and TRBJ2-7; perhaps TRBD2 as D (6 bases). The CDR3 contains 14 residues. Germline V gene data show CDR1 as PRHDT and CDR2 as FYEKMQ (reference sequence). V was pared by 5 bases and J by 3 bases, with 14 bases between. The CDR3 DNA is TGTGCCAGCAGCGCAAGACTAGTAAGCTACGAGCAGTACTTC. Protein sequence: CASSARLVSYEQYF. The whole variable domain, remainder taken from reference TRBV13 and TRBJ2-7, is AAGVIQSPRHLIKEKRETATLKCYPIPRHDTVYWYQQGPGQDPQFLISFYEKMQSDKGSIPDRFSAQQFSDYHSELNMSSLELGDSALYFCASSARLVSYEQYFGPGTRLTVT.

The genes are TRBV5-1 and TRBJ2-5, with 12 bases identical to TRBD2. V was clipped by 0 bases and J by 5 bases; unmatched bases: 14. Germline CDR1 and CDR2: SGHRS and YFSETQ. The CDR3 runs to 19 residues. CDR3 residues: CASSLGSSGRANRVETQYF. In DNA form, the CDR3 reads TGCGCCAGCAGCTTGGGGTCTAGCGGGAGGGCCAATCGTGTCGAGACCCAGTACTTC. The whole variable domain, filled in from reference TRBV5-1 and TRBJ2-5, reads KAGVTQTPRYLIKTRGQQVTLSCSPISGHRSVSWYQQTPGQGLQFLFEYFSETQRNKGNFPGRFSGRQFSNSRSEMNVSTLELGDSALYLCASSLGSSGRANRVETQYFGPGTRLLVL.

This chain uses TRBV20-1 with TRBJ1-2, with 10 bases lining up with TRBD1. The junction had 2 bases not matched to a gene; V was cut back by 5 bases and J by 8 bases. The CDR3 sequence is 11 residues long. CDR1 and CDR2 from the germline V gene are DFQATT and SNEGSKA (reference sequence). CDR3 nucleotide sequence: TGCAGTGCTTGGACAGGGGGAGGCTACACCTTC. Protein: CSAWTGGGYTF.

The genes are TRBV5-1 and TRBJ2-5, with 12 bases aligning to TRBD2. CDR3 size: 17 residues. The trim removed 3 bases at V and 4 bases at J, leaving 10 bases unmatched. Germline values: CDR1 SGHRS, CDR2 YFSETQ. Here the CDR3 reads CASSWIELAGGRETQYF. DNA of the CDR3: TGCGCCAGCAGCTGGATAGAACTAGCGGGAGGACGAGAGACCCAGTACTTC.

This clone occurred once. The chain carries TRBV18 and TRBJ2-1; D possibly corresponds to TRBD2 (7 bases). The CDR3 extends over 12 amino acids. V was shortened by 8 bases and J by 9 bases, with 14 bases between the two germline ends. Germline V gives CDR1 KGHSH, CDR2 LQKENI. The CDR3 sequence is CASAVRGAEQFF. As DNA, the CDR3 is TGTGCCAGCGCGGTTCGGGGGGCTGAGCAGTTCTTC. Based on the CDR3 plus reference TRBV18 and TRBJ2-1, the full variable domain is NAGVMQNPRHLVRRRGQEARLRCSPMKGHSHVYWYRQLPEEGLKFMVYLQKENIIDESGMPKERFSAEFPKEGPSILRIQQVVRGDSAAYFCASAVRGAEQFFGPGTRLTVL.

This chain uses TRBV19 with TRBJ1-1; D perhaps matches TRBD1 (6 bases). Trimming took 2 bases from V and 7 from J, leaving 14 bases between them. This CDR3 contains 14 residues. Germline V gene data show CDR1 as LNHDA and CDR2 as SQIVND (reference sequence). The CDR3 is CASSILRGTHEAFF. DNA of the CDR3: TGTGCCAGTAGTATATTAAGGGGGACCCATGAAGCTTTCTTT.

The rearrangement uses TRBV6-4 and TRBJ1-3, with 9 bases that match TRBD1. The ends lost 0 bases at V and 7 bases at J; junction bases unmatched: 4. The germline V gene encodes CDR1 MRHNA and CDR2 SNTAGT. This CDR3 is built from 15 residues. The CDR3 sequence: CASSDSSGQGNTIYF. CDR3 sequence (DNA): TGTGCCAGCAGTGACTCTAGTGGACAGGGGAACACCATATATTTT.

This clone has a handful of counts. DNA of the CDR3: TGTGCCAGCAGCGTAATAGCGGGAGATTCCACCGGGGAGCTGTTTTTT. Translation: CASSVIAGDSTGELFF. The chain joins TRBV28 to TRBJ2-2, with 9 bases lining up with TRBD2. The CDR3 is 16 amino acids. Trimming removed 6 bases from V and 4 bases from J; junction bases left unmatched: 9. CDR1 is MDHEN and CDR2 is SYDVKM in the germline V gene. The variable domain in full, with the rest retrieved from reference TRBV28 and TRBJ2-2, is DVKVTQSSRYLVKRTGEKVFLECVQDMDHENMFWYRQDPGLGLRLIYFSYDVKMKEKGDIPEGYSVSREKKERFSLILESASTNQTSMYLCASSVIAGDSTGELFFGEGSRLTVL.

DNA for the CDR3: TGCGCCAGCAGCCAAGATCGAGATTATCAGCCCCAGCATTTT. Translation gives CASSQDRDYQPQHF. The chain employs TRBV4-3 and TRBJ1-5; no clear D gene. This CDR3 has 14 amino acids. Germline-derived CDR1 and CDR2 are LGHNA and YSLEER. V dropped 0 bases and J dropped 5 bases, with 8 bases sitting between them.

V gene TRBV15 combines with J gene TRBJ2-1; D not certain. The ends were cut back, 5 bases at V and 0 bases at J, with 8 bases in the middle. The CDR3 totals 14 residues. Germline lookup yields CDR1 LNHNV and CDR2 YYDKDF (reference sequence). The CDR3 DNA sequence: TGTGCCACCAGCCAACGGAGCTCCTACAATGAGCAGTTCTTC. Translation: CATSQRSSYNEQFF.

This clone showed up just once. The V gene is TRBV30, the J gene TRBJ1-5, with a possible D match to TRBD1 (5 bases). In germline, CDR1 is GTSNPN, CDR2 SVGIG (reference sequence). V gave up 0 bases and J gave up 11 bases, with 17 bases separating them. This CDR3 comprises 14 residues. CDR3 bases: TGTGCCTGGAGTGTATTTGGGGGGGAAACGTCCCAGCATTTT. Translation: CAWSVFGGETSQHF.

The CDR3 coding sequence is TGTGCCAGCAGTCTACAGGGGGGTAGTGAAAAACTGTTTTTT. The encoded protein is CASSLQGGSEKLFF. V gene TRBV6-5 combines with J gene TRBJ1-4, with TRBD1 identical over 8 bases. V shed 5 bases and J 7 bases; nucleotides not matched to a gene: 6. The CDR3 is 14 residues long. Germline CDR1 and CDR2: MNHEY and SVGAGI.